The following is a T cell receptor beta chain sequence with its context. The protocol was immunoSEQ multiplex PCR, while the TCRdb copy is restricted to in-frame clones and leaves out a portion. The repertoire has about 310,000 clones, roughly nine tenths of them found once; the top ten carry roughly 2.1%. The sample originates from a study of blood T cell repertoires in COVID-19. Study-level background: Sources were T cells, B-cell-depleted T cells, or PBMCs; the material itself was cDNA or gDNA.

Germline V gene sequence: CDR1 SGHAT, CDR2 FQNNGV. V lost 1 base and J lost 2, with 11 bases in between. This CDR3 is 16 amino acids long. The TCR originated in a man between 18 and 35 years old with active or convalescent COVID-19. This chain links TRBV11-2 with TRBJ2-2; the D gene is possibly TRBD2 (5 bases). Material for sequencing was peripheral blood. The CDR3 here is CASSLVSGLNTGELFF. In DNA form, the CDR3 reads TGTGCCAGCAGCTTAGTATCCGGACTTAACACCGGGGAGCTGTTTTTT.